One and the same sample provided the 11 T cell receptor beta chains below, sequenced in a study of blood T cell repertoires in COVID-19. Produced via immunoSEQ multiplex PCR; TCRdb's table is partial and in-frame only. The repertoire holds some 200,000 clones, with about 79% as singletons. Input material: peripheral blood. The source of these receptors is a human donor in a cohort sampled during active COVID-19.

This chain joins TRBV6-5 and TRBJ1-1; D remains unclear. Germline CDR1 reads MNHEY; CDR2 reads SVGAGI. The CDR3 spans 16 residues. V lost 0 bases and J 3 bases, leaving 14 bases between the germline ends. In DNA, the CDR3 is TGTGCCAGCAGTTACTCTGAGAGGGTTGTTTACACTGAAGCTTTCTTT. It translates to CASSYSERVVYTEAFF.

The chain recombines TRBV28 with TRBJ1-2, with unresolved D. This CDR3 region has 14 residues. From germline, CDR1 is MDHEN and CDR2 SYDVKM. Trimming stripped 7 bases from V and 2 bases from J, with 14 bases between. The CDR3: CASNISGRNYGYTF. DNA for the CDR3: TGTGCCAGCAATATATCGGGGAGGAACTATGGCTACACCTTC.

The chain is built from TRBV5-4 and TRBJ1-4; D perhaps matches TRBD1 (5 bases). With 5 bases removed from V and 3 bases from J, the gap between germline ends came to 17 bases. The germline gives CDR1 SGHNT, CDR2 YYREEE (reference sequence). The CDR3 runs 16 residues. CDR3 sequence: CASSRKPGNSNEKLFF. Written as DNA, the CDR3 is TGTGCCAGCAGTCGTAAACCAGGGAATTCTAATGAAAAACTGTTTTTT. The complete variable domain, with remaining parts taken from reference TRBV5-4 and TRBJ1-4, reads ETGVTQSPTHLIKTRGQQVTLRCSSQSGHNTVSWYQQALGQGPQFIFQYYREEENGRGNFPPRFSGLQFPNYSSELNVNALELDDSALYLCASSRKPGNSNEKLFFGSGTQLSVL.

In nucleotides, the CDR3 is TGTGCCAGCAGAACGCGCGGACAGGGCGTAGATACGCAGTATTTT. This sequence encodes CASRTRGQGVDTQYF. The chain has TRBV28 and TRBJ2-3, with 8 bases lining up with TRBD1. V gave up 6 bases and J gave up 5 bases; unmatched junction bases: 10. Germline loops: CDR1 MDHEN, CDR2 SYDVKM. The length of the CDR3 is 15 residues.

The J gene is TRBJ1-1, the V gene TRBV12-3 or TRBV12-4, with no clear D. Trimming pared 1 base from V and 5 bases from J, leaving 8 bases between. There are 13 residues in the CDR3. CDR3 residues: CASSLVARTEAFF. Here the CDR3 DNA reads TGTGCCAGCAGTTTAGTGGCCAGAACTGAAGCTTTCTTT.

This clone appeared a few times. This sequence joins TRBV6-1 and TRBJ1-6, with TRBD1 matching over 10 bases. Germline trimming cut 4 bases from V and 0 bases from J; bases unmatched to any gene: 12. Germline V gene data show CDR1 as MNHNS and CDR2 as SASEGT. CDR3 length: 20 amino acids. The CDR3 loop is CASSAPRDRGLSSYNSPLHF. The DNA for the CDR3 is TGTGCCAGCAGTGCTCCCCGGGACAGGGGCTTAAGCTCCTATAATTCACCCCTCCACTTT.

DNA for the CDR3: TGTGCCAGCAGACACGCAAGGACAAACGAGCAGTACTTC. Translated: CASRHARTNEQYF. The gene calls are TRBV7-9 and TRBJ2-7; TRBD1 might be the D (5 bases). The germline CDR1 and CDR2 sequences are SEHNR and FQNEAQ (reference sequence). Trimming removed 6 bases at V and 5 bases at J, with 14 bases between. The CDR3 runs 13 residues. Complete variable domain (other parts from reference TRBV7-9 and TRBJ2-7): DTGVSQNPRHKITKRGQNVTFRCDPISEHNRLYWYRQTLGQGPEFLTYFQNEAQLEKSRLLSDRFSAERPKGSFSTLEIQRTEQGDSAMYLCASRHARTNEQYFGPGTRLTVT.

About this clone itself: Other DNA sequences in the same sample also yield this CDR3. The chain combines TRBV5-1 with TRBJ2-2; TRBD1 aligns across 7 bases. CDR3 size: 15 residues. Germline loops: CDR1 SGHRS, CDR2 YFSETQ. J lost 0 bases, V lost 3 bases, and 2 bases had no gene match. CDR3: CASSSDRPNTGELFF. The CDR3, as DNA: TGCGCCAGCAGCTCGGACAGGCCGAACACCGGGGAGCTGTTTTTT. The complete variable domain, with remaining parts taken from reference TRBV5-1 and TRBJ2-2, reads KAGVTQTPRYLIKTRGQQVTLSCSPISGHRSVSWYQQTPGQGLQFLFEYFSETQRNKGNFPGRFSGRQFSNSRSEMNVSTLELGDSALYLCASSSDRPNTGELFFGEGSRLTVL.

The chain uses TRBV19 and TRBJ2-7; a possible D gene is TRBD2 (6 bases). Germline V gene data show CDR1 as LNHDA and CDR2 as SQIVND (reference sequence). The CDR3 has 17 residues. Trimming removed 1 base at V and 5 bases at J, with 21 bases between. The CDR3: CASSIANSGPPLNEQYF. In DNA form, the CDR3 reads TGTGCCAGTAGTATAGCGAATAGCGGCCCGCCTCTTAACGAGCAGTACTTC.

The genes are TRBV28 and TRBJ1-1; D is undetermined. Trimming left V 4 bases short and J 0 bases short, with 15 bases between. The CDR3 sequence is 16 residues long. Germline V CDR1 and CDR2: MDHEN, SYDVKM. The chain's CDR3 is CASSSPFSGLNTEAFF. In DNA, the CDR3 is TGTGCCAGCAGTTCCCCGTTTAGCGGTCTGAACACTGAAGCTTTCTTT.

This rearrangement joins TRBV30 to TRBJ1-2; D not certain. The CDR3 extends over 15 amino acids. With 3 bases removed from V and 3 bases from J, the gap between germline ends came to 17 bases. Looked up from germline, CDR1 is GTSNPN and CDR2 is SVGIG (reference sequence). CDR3 coding DNA: TGTGCCTGGAGCGACGACGGGATTAAGGACTATGGCTACACCTTC. Its protein is CAWSDDGIKDYGYTF. Drawing the rest from reference TRBV30 and TRBJ1-2, the complete variable domain is SQTIHQWPATLVQPVGSPLSLECTVEGTSNPNLYWYRQAAGRGLQLLFYSVGIGQISSEVPQNLSASRPQDRQFILSSKKLLLSDSGFYLCAWSDDGIKDYGYTFGSGTRLTVV.